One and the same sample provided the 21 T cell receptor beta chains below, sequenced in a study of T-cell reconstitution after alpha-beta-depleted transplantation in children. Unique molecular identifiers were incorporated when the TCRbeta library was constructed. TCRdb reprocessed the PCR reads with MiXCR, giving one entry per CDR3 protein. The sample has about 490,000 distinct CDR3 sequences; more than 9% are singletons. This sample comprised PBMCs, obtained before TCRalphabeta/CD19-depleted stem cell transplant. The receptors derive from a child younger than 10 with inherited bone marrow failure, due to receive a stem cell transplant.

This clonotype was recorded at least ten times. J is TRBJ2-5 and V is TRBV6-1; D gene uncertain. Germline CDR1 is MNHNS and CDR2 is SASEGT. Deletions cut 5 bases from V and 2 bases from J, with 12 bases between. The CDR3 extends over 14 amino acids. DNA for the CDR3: TGTGCCAGCAGTCCAAGCCCCGAGCAAGAGACCCAGTACTTC. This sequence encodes CASSPSPEQETQYF.

CDR3 in amino acids: CSARGRREGDTQYF. The CDR3 DNA sequence: TGCAGTGCTAGAGGCCGGCGGGAGGGAGATACGCAGTATTTT. The rearrangement links TRBV20-1 to TRBJ2-3, with 9 nucleotides matching TRBD2. The V segment lost 1 base and the J segment 5 bases; nucleotides outside the gene matches: 4. Germline assignment: CDR1 DFQATT and CDR2 SNEGSKA (reference sequence). The CDR3 is 14 residues long.

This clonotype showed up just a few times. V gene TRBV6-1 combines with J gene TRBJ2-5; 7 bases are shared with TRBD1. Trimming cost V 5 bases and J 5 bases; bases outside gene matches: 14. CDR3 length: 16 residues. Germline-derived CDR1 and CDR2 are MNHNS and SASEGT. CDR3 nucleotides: TGTGCCAGCAGTCCCTGGACAGGTCTACAGGGGGAGACCCAGTACTTC. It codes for CASSPWTGLQGETQYF.

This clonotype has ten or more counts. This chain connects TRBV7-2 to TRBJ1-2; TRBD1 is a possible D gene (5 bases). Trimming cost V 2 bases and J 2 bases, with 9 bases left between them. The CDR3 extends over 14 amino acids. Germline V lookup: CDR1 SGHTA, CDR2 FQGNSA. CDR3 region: CASSLSPGNYGYTF. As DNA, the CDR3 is TGTGCCAGCAGCTTATCTCCAGGGAACTATGGCTACACCTTC.

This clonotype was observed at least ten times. The CDR3 region has the DNA TGTGCCAGCAGCGTTCGGGCTAGCGTAGATCAAGAGACCCAGTACTTC. Translated, it gives CASSVRASVDQETQYF. The V call is TRBV9, the J call TRBJ2-5; D might be TRBD2 (6 bases). The germline V gene encodes CDR1 SGDLS and CDR2 YYNGEE. The CDR3 has 16 amino acids. V lost 2 bases to trimming and J lost 2 bases, with 16 bases between them.

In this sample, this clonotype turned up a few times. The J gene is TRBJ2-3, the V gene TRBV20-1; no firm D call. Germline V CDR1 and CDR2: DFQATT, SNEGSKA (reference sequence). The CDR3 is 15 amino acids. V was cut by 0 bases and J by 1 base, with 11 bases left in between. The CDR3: CSARDQSPRTDTQYF. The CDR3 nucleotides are TGCAGTGCTAGAGATCAATCCCCTCGCACAGATACGCAGTATTTT.

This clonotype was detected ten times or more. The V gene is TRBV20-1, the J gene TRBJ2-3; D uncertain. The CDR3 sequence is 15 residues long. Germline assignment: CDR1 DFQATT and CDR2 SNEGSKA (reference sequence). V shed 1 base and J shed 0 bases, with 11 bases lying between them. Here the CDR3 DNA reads TGCAGTGCTAGAGGTCCGGCCGTTAGCACAGATACGCAGTATTTT. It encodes CSARGPAVSTDTQYF.

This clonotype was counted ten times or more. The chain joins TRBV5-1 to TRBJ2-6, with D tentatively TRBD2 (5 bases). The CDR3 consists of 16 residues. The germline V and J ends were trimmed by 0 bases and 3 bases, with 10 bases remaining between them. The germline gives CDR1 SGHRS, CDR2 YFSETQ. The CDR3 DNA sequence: TGCGCCAGCAGCTTGGGGCCCGAGGGTGGGGCCAACGTCCTGACTTTC. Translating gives CASSLGPEGGANVLTF.

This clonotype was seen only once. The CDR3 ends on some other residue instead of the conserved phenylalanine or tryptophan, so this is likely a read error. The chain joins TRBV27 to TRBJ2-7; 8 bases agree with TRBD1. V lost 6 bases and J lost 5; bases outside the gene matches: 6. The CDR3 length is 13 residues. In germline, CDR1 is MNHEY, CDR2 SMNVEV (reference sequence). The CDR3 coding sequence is TGTGCCAGCAGCCGTGACAGGGGCCACGAGCAGTACTCC. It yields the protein CASSRDRGHEQYS.

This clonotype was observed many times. CDR3 nucleotides: TGTGCCAGCAGTGCGGTTTTACATCAGCCCCAGCATTTT. It specifies CASSAVLHQPQHF. The V and J genes are TRBV6-2 or TRBV6-3 and TRBJ1-5; no clear D. The ends were cut back, 5 bases at V and 5 bases at J, with 10 bases in the middle. Germline lookup yields CDR1 MNHEY and CDR2 SVGEGT. The CDR3 is 13 residues long.

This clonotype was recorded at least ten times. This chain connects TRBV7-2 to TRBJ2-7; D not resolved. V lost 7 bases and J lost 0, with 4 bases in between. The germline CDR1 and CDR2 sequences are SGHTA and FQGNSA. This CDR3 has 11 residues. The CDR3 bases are TGTGCCAGCACCTCCTCCTACGAGCAGTACTTC. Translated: CASTSSYEQYF.

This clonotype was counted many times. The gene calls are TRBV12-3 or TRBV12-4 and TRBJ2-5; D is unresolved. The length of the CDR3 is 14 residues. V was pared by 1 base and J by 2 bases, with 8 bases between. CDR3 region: CASSLGRWQETQYF. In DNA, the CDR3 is TGTGCCAGCAGTTTAGGTCGTTGGCAAGAGACCCAGTACTTC.

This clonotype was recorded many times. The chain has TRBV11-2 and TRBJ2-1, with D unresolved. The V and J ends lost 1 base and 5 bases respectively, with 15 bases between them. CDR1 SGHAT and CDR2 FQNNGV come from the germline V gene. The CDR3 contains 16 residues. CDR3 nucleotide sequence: TGTGCCAGCAGCTTAGGGTCTAGACGGGCCAACAATGAGCAGTTCTTC. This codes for CASSLGSRRANNEQFF.

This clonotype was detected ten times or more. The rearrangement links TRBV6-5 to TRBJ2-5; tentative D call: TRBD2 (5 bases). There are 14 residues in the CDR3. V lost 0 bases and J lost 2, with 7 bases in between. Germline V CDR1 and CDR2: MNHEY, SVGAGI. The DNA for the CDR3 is TGTGCCAGCAGTTACTCTCGGAGGCAAGAGACCCAGTACTTC. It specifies CASSYSRRQETQYF.

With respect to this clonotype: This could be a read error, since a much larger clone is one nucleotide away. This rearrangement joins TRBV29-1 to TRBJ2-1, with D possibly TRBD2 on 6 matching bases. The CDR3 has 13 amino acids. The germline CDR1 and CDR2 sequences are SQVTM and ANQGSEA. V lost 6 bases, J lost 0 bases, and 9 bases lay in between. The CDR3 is CSVVGGSYNEQFF. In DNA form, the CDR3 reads TGCAGCGTGGTGGGGGGCTCCTACAATGAGCAGTTCTTC.

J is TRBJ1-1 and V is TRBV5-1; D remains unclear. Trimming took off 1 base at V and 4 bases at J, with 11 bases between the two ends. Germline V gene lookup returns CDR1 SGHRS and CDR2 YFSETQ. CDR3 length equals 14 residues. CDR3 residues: CASSLLYATTEAFF. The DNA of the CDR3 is TGCGCCAGCAGCTTGCTCTACGCGACCACTGAAGCTTTCTTT.

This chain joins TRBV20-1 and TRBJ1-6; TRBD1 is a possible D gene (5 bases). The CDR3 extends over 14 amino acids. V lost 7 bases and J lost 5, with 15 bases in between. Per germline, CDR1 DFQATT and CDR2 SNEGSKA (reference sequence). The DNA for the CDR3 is TGCAGTGTCACGAGGGACGTAAATAATTCACCCCTCCACTTT. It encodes CSVTRDVNNSPLHF.

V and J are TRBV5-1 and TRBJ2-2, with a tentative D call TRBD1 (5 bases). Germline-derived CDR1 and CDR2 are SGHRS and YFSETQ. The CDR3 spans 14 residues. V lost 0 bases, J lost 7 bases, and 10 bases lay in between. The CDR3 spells CASSLDRGRGELFF. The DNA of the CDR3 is TGCGCCAGCAGCTTGGATAGGGGTCGCGGGGAGCTGTTTTTT.

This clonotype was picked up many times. The CDR3 coding sequence is TGTGCCAGCAGCTTAGAGCTAGCGGGAGGGGATCCTTACGAGCAGTACTTC. Residues: CASSLELAGGDPYEQYF. J is TRBJ2-7 and V is TRBV7-2; 12 nucleotides match TRBD2. V trimming: 1 base; J trimming: 4 bases; junction bases outside the gene matches: 8. Germline CDR1 and CDR2: SGHTA and FQGNSA. The length of the CDR3 is 17 residues.

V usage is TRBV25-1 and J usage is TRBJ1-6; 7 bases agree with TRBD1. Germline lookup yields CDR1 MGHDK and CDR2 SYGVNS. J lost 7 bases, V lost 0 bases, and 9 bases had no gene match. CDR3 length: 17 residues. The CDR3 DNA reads TGTGCCAGCAGTGAATATACAGGGGTGGTGGGGAATTCACCCCTCCACTTT. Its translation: CASSEYTGVVGNSPLHF.

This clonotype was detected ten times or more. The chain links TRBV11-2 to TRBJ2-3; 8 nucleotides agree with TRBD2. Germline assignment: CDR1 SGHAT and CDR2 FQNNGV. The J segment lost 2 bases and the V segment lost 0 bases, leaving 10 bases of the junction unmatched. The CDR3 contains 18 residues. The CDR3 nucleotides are TGTGCCAGCAGCTTAGATAACTCTGGCGGGAGGTCCACAGATACGCAGTATTTT. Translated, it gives CASSLDNSGGRSTDTQYF.